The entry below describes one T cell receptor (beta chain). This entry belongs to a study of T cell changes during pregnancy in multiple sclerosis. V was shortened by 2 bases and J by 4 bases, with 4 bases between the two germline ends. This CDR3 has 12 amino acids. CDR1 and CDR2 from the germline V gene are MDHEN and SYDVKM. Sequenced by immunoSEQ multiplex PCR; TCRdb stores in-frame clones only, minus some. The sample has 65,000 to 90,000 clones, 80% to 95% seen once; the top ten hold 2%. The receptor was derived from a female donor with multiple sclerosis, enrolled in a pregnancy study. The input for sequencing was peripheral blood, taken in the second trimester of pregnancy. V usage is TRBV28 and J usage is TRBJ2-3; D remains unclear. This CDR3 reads CASSLLADTQYF. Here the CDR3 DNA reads TGTGCCAGCAGTTTACTAGCAGATACGCAGTATTTT.